Listed below are T cell receptor beta chains from one sample, sequenced in a study of T cell repertoires in cytomegalovirus infection. Each CDR3 protein is one row after TCRdb ran MiXCR on the reads. The table includes 680,000 or so distinct CDR3 sequences, 35% detected once. Specimen: PBMCs. Receptors were obtained from a human donor in good health (CMV status not recorded). Some clones in this sample may be carry-over from other donors' samples. The CDR3 runs from the conserved cysteine through the conserved F or W. The D gene is left open where the match is weak. Only part of the rows carry a size: once, few, many, or a class if the clone is expanded.

V gene	J gene	clone size	D gene	CDR3 DNA	CDR3 protein
TRBV6-5	TRBJ1-4	.	TRBD1	TGTGCCAGCAGCTGGACAGGGCGTGCAACTAATGAAAAACTGTTTTTT	CASSWTGRATNEKLFF
TRBV30	TRBJ2-6	.	.	TGTGCCTGGAGTGTGAAGAGCTCTGGGGCCAACGTCCTGACTTTC	CAWSVKSSGANVLTF
TRBV29-1	TRBJ1-6	.	TRBD1	TGCAGCGTCAGACAGGGAAACCTTAATTCACCCCTCCACTTT	CSVRQGNLNSPLHF
TRBV6-1	TRBJ1-5	.	.	TGTGCCAGCAGATCAGTGGTCAATCAGCCCCAGCATTTT	CASRSVVNQPQHF
TRBV5-6	TRBJ1-6	few	TRBD1	TGTGCCAGCAGCCGTGGCACAGGGGTTAATTCACCCCTCCACTTT	CASSRGTGVNSPLHF
TRBV28	TRBJ1-1	.	.	TGTGCCAGCAGGGGAAGCGGGTACACTGAAGCTTTCTTT	CASRGSGYTEAFF
TRBV28	TRBJ1-6	.	.	TGTGCCAGACAGGACAGATTCTCTTCACCCCTCCACTTT	CARQDRFSSPLHF
TRBV28	TRBJ2-1	.	.	TGTGCCAGCAGTTTCTTAGGGGACGATGAGCAGTTCTTC	CASSFLGDDEQFF
TRBV28	TRBJ1-5	many	.	TGTGCCAGCAGTAGGCCGGACGGCGCTAATCAGCCCCAGCATTTT	CASSRPDGANQPQHF
TRBV5-4	TRBJ2-1	.	TRBD2	TGTGCCAGCAGCTCCAGCGGGGGTAGGGGTGAGCAGTTCTTC	CASSSSGGRGEQFF
TRBV27	TRBJ2-7	few	TRBD1	TGTGCCAGCAGTCTTTCCGGGACAGGGATCCACGAGCAGTACTTC	CASSLSGTGIHEQYF
TRBV6-2/TRBV6-3	TRBJ2-1	few	TRBD2	TGTGCCAGCAGTTACGTCATATCGGGAGGTGGAGAGCAGTTCTTC	CASSYVISGGGEQFF
TRBV12-3/TRBV12-4	TRBJ1-1	.	.	TGTGCCAGCAGTTTAGATCGGGGAGACGCTTTCTTT	CASSLDRGDAFF
TRBV28	TRBJ2-7	few	TRBD2	TGTGCCAGCAGCCGGGATCCGGGACTAGCGGGAGAGGGGCAGTACTTC	CASSRDPGLAGEGQYF
TRBV7-3	TRBJ2-1	few	.	TGTGCCAGCAGGGGGGCAGGGATAGCATCCTACAATGAGCAGTTCTTC	CASRGAGIASYNEQFF